A single sample gave rise to the 16 T cell receptor beta chains below, sequenced in a study of T-cell reconstitution after alpha-beta-depleted transplantation in children. This sample's TCRbeta library carried unique molecular identifier barcodes. Each CDR3 protein is one row after TCRdb ran MiXCR on the PCR reads. The table shows around 450,000 distinct CDR3 sequences, with about 16% occurring only once. The sample consisted of PBMCs, mostly from graft donor cells, taken 360 days after TCRalphabeta/CD19-depleted stem cell transplant. The receptor set was obtained from a boy younger than two who had a stem cell transplant for Wiskott-Aldrich syndrome, so the T cells may come from the graft donor.

This clonotype was counted a few times. The V gene is TRBV12-3 or TRBV12-4, the J gene TRBJ1-6; the match to TRBD1 covers 8 bases. CDR3 length equals 14 residues. Germline trimming cut 3 bases from V and 10 bases from J; bases unmatched to any gene: 5. The CDR3 coding sequence is TGTGCCAGCAGTTTTCGACAGGGGATGTCACCCCTCCACTTT. Its translation: CASSFRQGMSPLHF.

The V call is TRBV5-1, the J call TRBJ1-1, with 12 bases lining up with TRBD1. The CDR3 covers 18 residues. V lost 4 bases to trimming and J lost 1 base; unmatched junction nucleotides: 11. Germline-derived CDR1 and CDR2 are SGHRS and YFSETQ. CDR3 region: CASSPISGQGAWNTEAFF. The CDR3 DNA follows: TGCGCCAGCAGCCCCATTTCGGGACAGGGGGCTTGGAACACTGAAGCTTTCTTT.

This sequence joins TRBV6-1 and TRBJ2-5, with 11 bases fitting TRBD2. The CDR3 has 14 amino acids. The junction had 3 bases not matched to a gene; V was cut back by 6 bases and J by 3 bases. The germline V gene encodes CDR1 MNHNS and CDR2 SASEGT. Written as DNA, the CDR3 is TGTGCCAGCAGAAGACTAGCGGGAAAAGAGACCCAGTACTTC. Amino acids: CASRRLAGKETQYF.

Ten or more counts support this clonotype. V and J are TRBV29-1 and TRBJ2-3; 12 bases agree with TRBD2. V lost 4 bases, J lost 3 bases, and 5 bases stayed unmatched. Germline V gives CDR1 SQVTM, CDR2 ANQGSEA. This CDR3 has 15 residues. The CDR3 spells CSVGALAGGTDTQYF. The CDR3 DNA reads TGCAGCGTTGGCGCACTAGCGGGAGGAACAGATACGCAGTATTTT.

The chain is built from TRBV13 and TRBJ2-3; unclear D gene. The V gene's germline CDR1 is PRHDT and CDR2 FYEKMQ (reference sequence). The V and J ends lost 8 bases and 1 base respectively, with 7 bases between them. The CDR3 has 12 amino acids. The CDR3 loop is CASAQGTDTQYF. The CDR3 bases are TGTGCCAGCGCGCAGGGCACAGATACGCAGTATTTT.

The rearrangement uses TRBV5-1 and TRBJ2-1, with 10 nucleotides matching TRBD2. Per the germline V gene, CDR1 is SGHRS and CDR2 is YFSETQ. Trimming at V came to 4 bases and at J to 1 base, leaving 11 bases not matched to a gene. The CDR3 totals 18 residues. CDR3 nucleotide sequence: TGCGCCAGCAGCGCCCTAGCGGGAGAGGGGGGTTCCTACAATGAGCAGTTCTTC. Amino acids: CASSALAGEGGSYNEQFF.

The rearrangement joins TRBV5-1 to TRBJ2-1; TRBD2 is a possible D gene (5 bases). Between the trimmed V and J ends, which lost 0 bases and 4 bases, there was a span of 14 bases. From germline, CDR1 is SGHRS and CDR2 YFSETQ. The CDR3 spans 16 residues. CDR3 amino acids: CASSLEASFPYNEQFF. The CDR3 region has the DNA TGCGCCAGCAGCTTGGAGGCTAGCTTCCCTTACAATGAGCAGTTCTTC.

This clonotype was found once. The chain has TRBV3-1 and TRBJ2-2, with 7 bases lining up with TRBD2. In germline, CDR1 is LGHDT, CDR2 YNNKEL (reference sequence). With 4 bases clipped from V and 0 bases from J, the junction kept 5 bases outside the gene matches. The CDR3 loop spans 16 amino acids. CDR3 loop: CASSLSGFANTGELFF. CDR3 DNA: TGTGCCAGCAGCCTTAGCGGGTTCGCGAACACCGGGGAGCTGTTTTTT. Together with reference TRBV3-1 and TRBJ2-2, the CDR3 gives the full variable domain: DTAVSQTPKYLVTQMGNDKSIKCEQNLGHDTMYWYKQDSKKFLKIMFSYNNKELIINETVPNRFSPKSPDKAHLNLHINSLELGDSAVYFCASSLSGFANTGELFFGEGSRLTVL.

This clonotype has only a few counts. This sequence joins TRBV2 and TRBJ2-1, with 11 bases that match TRBD1. J gave up 10 bases and V 7 bases, and 3 bases lay outside the gene matches. This CDR3 comprises 12 residues. Germline V lookup: CDR1 SNHLY, CDR2 FYNNEI. The CDR3 bases are TGTGCCAGCAAGGACAGGGGGCCGGAGCAGTTCTTC. It specifies CASKDRGPEQFF.

The rearrangement uses TRBV11-2 and TRBJ2-1; 7 nucleotides line up with TRBD2. This CDR3 has 15 amino acids. J gave up 2 bases and V 5 bases, and 6 bases lay outside the gene matches. CDR1 is SGHAT and CDR2 is FQNNGV in the germline V gene. This chain's CDR3 is CASSPLTSPYNEQFF. The CDR3 bases are TGTGCCAGCAGCCCGTTGACTAGCCCCTACAATGAGCAGTTCTTC.

This clonotype occurred a few times. A junction end diverges from the germline sequence, so it may reflect a read error. This chain joins TRBV18 and TRBJ2-1; 8 bases align to TRBD1. Germline-derived CDR1 and CDR2 are KGHSH and LQKENI. The length of the CDR3 is 15 residues. CDR3 bases: TGTGCCAGCTCGCCACAGGGGGGCTCCTACAATGAGCAGTTCTTC. Protein sequence: CASSPQGGSYNEQFF.

This clonotype was counted between two and nine times. This chain joins TRBV18 and TRBJ1-5, with D possibly matching TRBD1 (5 bases). The CDR3 totals 15 residues. The germline V gene encodes CDR1 KGHSH and CDR2 LQKENI. V shed 0 bases and J shed 1 base, with 7 bases lying between them. The CDR3 protein is CASSPPGQSNQPQHF. The CDR3 DNA reads TGTGCCAGCTCACCACCGGGGCAGAGCAATCAGCCCCAGCATTTT.

This clonotype was detected only a few times. The CDR3 is CAIRDGLQETQYF. CDR3 in DNA: TGTGCCATCAGGGACGGTCTTCAAGAGACCCAGTACTTC. The V gene is TRBV10-3, the J gene TRBJ2-5; no reliable D call. The CDR3 consists of 13 residues. Germline assignment: CDR1 ENHRY and CDR2 SYGVKD. Trimming stripped 6 bases from V and 2 bases from J, with 10 bases between.

This clonotype was detected only a few times. This CDR3 is CASSLGDSYNYGYTF. The CDR3 DNA is TGTGCCAGCAGTTTGGGCGACAGCTATAACTATGGCTACACCTTC. The chain has TRBV12-3 or TRBV12-4 and TRBJ1-2, with a possible D match to TRBD1 (5 bases). V lost 3 bases, J lost 1 base, and 12 bases lay in between. The CDR3 is 15 amino acids.

For this clonotype: The junction does not match germline at one end; this may be a read error. The chain recombines TRBV4-3 with TRBJ2-7; 8 bases are shared with TRBD1. In germline, CDR1 is LGHNA, CDR2 YSLEER. This CDR3 contains 15 residues. As DNA, the CDR3 is TGCGTCAGCAGCAGAGCCGGGACAGGACCCTACGAGCAGTACTTC. It encodes CVSSRAGTGPYEQYF.

The chain joins TRBV4-1 to TRBJ2-3; tentative D call: TRBD1 (5 bases). With 0 bases removed from V and 2 bases from J, the gap between germline ends came to 15 bases. The CDR3 runs to 17 residues. CDR1 is MGHRA and CDR2 is YSYEKL in the germline V gene. Here the CDR3 DNA reads TGCGCCAGCAGCCAAGAAGGGGCCCCTATTATCACAGATACGCAGTATTTT. This translates into CASSQEGAPIITDTQYF.